These T cell receptor beta chains were read from a single sample in a study of T cell responses to AZD1222 COVID-19 vaccine. Assay: immunoSEQ multiplex PCR; the TCRdb copy retains only in-frame clones and omits some. The table has more than 95,000 clones, around 94% seen once; the top ten hold about 3%. The specimen was peripheral blood, collected on day 0 of AZD1222 vaccination. These receptors all come from an adult in good health. The CDR3 runs from the conserved cysteine through the conserved F or W. Each record gives: CDR3 protein, CDR3 DNA, J gene, V gene, CDR3 length, clone size, D gene. D genes are given only for firm matches. The size field is filled for only some rows; it gives once, few, many or a size class.

CASSRGTGGRSYEQYF	TGTGCCAGCTCACGCGGGACAGGGGGCAGATCCTACGAGCAGTACTTC	TRBJ2-7	TRBV18	16	-	TRBD1
CASSAGTSGYEQYF	TGTGCCAGCAGCGCGGGGACTAGCGGCTACGAGCAGTACTTC	TRBJ2-7	TRBV9	14	-	TRBD2
CASSFGGEQPQHF	TGTGCCAGCAGCTTCGGGGGCGAACAGCCCCAGCATTTT	TRBJ1-5	TRBV7-9	13	-	-
CASRATSGEQYF	TGTGCCAGCAGGGCGACTAGTGGCGAGCAGTACTTC	TRBJ2-7	TRBV28	12	few	-
CASRKGSTGNTIYF	TGTGCCAGCAGGAAGGGTAGTACTGGCAACACCATATATTTT	TRBJ1-3	TRBV28	14	-	-
CASSLAPSGQETQYF	TGCGCCAGCAGCTTGGCCCCTAGCGGACAAGAGACCCAGTACTTC	TRBJ2-5	TRBV5-1	15	once	TRBD2
CASTPSMRTSVSEQFF	TGCGCCAGCACACCCTCGATGAGGACTAGCGTCTCTGAGCAGTTCTTC	TRBJ2-1	TRBV10-2	16	-	TRBD2
CASSQALPANTEAFF	TGTGCCAGCAGCCAAGCCTTACCCGCGAACACTGAAGCTTTCTTT	TRBJ1-1	TRBV3-1/TRBV3-2	15	-	-
CASLQGHFLASPLHF	TGTGCCAGCCTTCAGGGACACTTCTTGGCTTCACCCCTCCACTTT	TRBJ1-6	TRBV28	15	-	-
CASSDIPGGDRYGYTF	TGTGCCAGCAGTGACATTCCTGGAGGGGATCGCTATGGCTACACCTTC	TRBJ1-2	TRBV6-1	16	-	-
CASSQTGAEAFF	TGTGCCAGCAGCCAAACAGGGGCTGAAGCTTTCTTT	TRBJ1-1	TRBV6-5	12	-	TRBD1
CASSYDPTDDTRSGNTIYF	TGTGCCAGCAGTTATGACCCGACGGATGACACCCGCTCTGGAAACACCATATATTTT	TRBJ1-3	TRBV6-7	19	once	-
CSAPLSLYTDTQYF	TGCAGCGCCCCTTTATCCCTCTACACAGATACGCAGTATTTT	TRBJ2-3	TRBV29-1	14	-	-
CASSYSRDRDEAFF	TGTGCCAGCAGTTACTCCCGGGACAGGGATGAAGCTTTCTTT	TRBJ1-1	TRBV6-6	14	-	TRBD1
CASSLAENEQFF	TGTGCCAGCAGCTTAGCGGAGAATGAGCAGTTCTTC	TRBJ2-1	TRBV7-8	12	-	-
CASSLETEKLFF	TGTGCCAGCAGCTTAGAGACAGAAAAACTGTTTTTT	TRBJ1-4	TRBV7-9	12	-	-
CASSEPRTTSYEQYF	TGCGCCAGCAGTGAGCCTCGAACAACATCCTACGAGCAGTACTTC	TRBJ2-7	TRBV10-1	15	-	-
CASSPLGGRNTEAFF	TGTGCCAGCTCTCCCCTGGGGGGGAGGAACACTGAAGCTTTCTTT	TRBJ1-1	TRBV18	15	-	-
CASRVDRRYTF	TGTGCCAGCAGAGTTGACAGACGCTACACCTTC	TRBJ1-2	TRBV6-5	11	-	-
CASSLRDNSNYGYTF	TGCGCCAGCAGCCTCCGGGACAACTCTAACTATGGCTACACCTTC	TRBJ1-2	TRBV5-1	15	-	-
CASSLTGRGKDEQYF	TGTGCCAGTAGTCTCACGGGACGGGGAAAGGACGAGCAGTACTTC	TRBJ2-7	TRBV19	15	-	-
CAIRGAYEQYF	TGTGCCATCAGAGGGGCCTACGAGCAGTACTTC	TRBJ2-7	TRBV28	11	-	-
CASITNTGELFF	TGTGCCAGCATAACGAACACCGGGGAGCTGTTTTTT	TRBJ2-2	TRBV25-1	12	-	-
CAICPGLDSNEQFF	TGTGCCATTTGCCCGGGACTAGACTCCAATGAGCAGTTCTTC	TRBJ2-1	TRBV10-3	14	-	TRBD2
CASSLGEQSEAFF	TGTGCCAGCAGCTTAGGGGAGCAGTCTGAAGCTTTCTTT	TRBJ1-1	TRBV11-1	13	-	-
CASSTGGQETQYF	TGTGCCAGCAGTACAGGGGGTCAGGAGACCCAGTACTTC	TRBJ2-5	TRBV25-1	13	-	TRBD1
CASSLNRGLAGASNEQFF	TGCGCCAGCAGCTTGAACAGGGGACTAGCGGGAGCAAGCAATGAGCAGTTCTTC	TRBJ2-1	TRBV5-1	18	-	TRBD2
CASSYRPSGGNGYTF	TGTGCCAGCAGTTACCGCCCTTCCGGGGGCAATGGCTACACCTTC	TRBJ1-2	TRBV6-6	15	-	-
CASSYSAGERNDEQYF	TGTGCCAGCAGTTACTCGGCGGGCGAGCGAAACGACGAGCAGTACTTC	TRBJ2-7	TRBV6-5	16	once	-
CASGQGPYEQYF	TGTGCCAGCGGACAGGGACCCTACGAGCAGTACTTC	TRBJ2-7	TRBV9	12	-	TRBD1
CASSLAGGWAEKLFF	TGTGCCAGCAGCTTAGCAGGGGGCTGGGCCGAAAAACTGTTTTTT	TRBJ1-4	TRBV7-6	15	-	TRBD1
CAWSPRQGITEAFF	TGTGCCTGGAGTCCCAGACAGGGAATCACTGAAGCTTTCTTT	TRBJ1-1	TRBV30	14	-	TRBD1
CASSLAASSNEQFF	TGTGCCAGCAGCTTAGCGGCTTCCAGCAATGAGCAGTTCTTC	TRBJ2-1	TRBV7-2	14	-	-
CASSLGQVYEQYF	TGCGCCAGCAGCTTGGGACAGGTCTACGAGCAGTACTTC	TRBJ2-7	TRBV5-1	13	-	-
CASSFGTVREQYF	TGTGCCAGCAGCTTCGGGACAGTCCGCGAGCAGTACTTC	TRBJ2-7	TRBV5-4	13	-	TRBD1
CASSLGDGEAFF	TGTGCCAGCAGTCTAGGGGACGGGGAAGCTTTCTTT	TRBJ1-1	TRBV27	12	once	-
CASSLMDRRMNTEAFF	TGTGCCAGCAGTTTAATGGACAGGAGAATGAACACTGAAGCTTTCTTT	TRBJ1-1	TRBV28	16	-	TRBD1